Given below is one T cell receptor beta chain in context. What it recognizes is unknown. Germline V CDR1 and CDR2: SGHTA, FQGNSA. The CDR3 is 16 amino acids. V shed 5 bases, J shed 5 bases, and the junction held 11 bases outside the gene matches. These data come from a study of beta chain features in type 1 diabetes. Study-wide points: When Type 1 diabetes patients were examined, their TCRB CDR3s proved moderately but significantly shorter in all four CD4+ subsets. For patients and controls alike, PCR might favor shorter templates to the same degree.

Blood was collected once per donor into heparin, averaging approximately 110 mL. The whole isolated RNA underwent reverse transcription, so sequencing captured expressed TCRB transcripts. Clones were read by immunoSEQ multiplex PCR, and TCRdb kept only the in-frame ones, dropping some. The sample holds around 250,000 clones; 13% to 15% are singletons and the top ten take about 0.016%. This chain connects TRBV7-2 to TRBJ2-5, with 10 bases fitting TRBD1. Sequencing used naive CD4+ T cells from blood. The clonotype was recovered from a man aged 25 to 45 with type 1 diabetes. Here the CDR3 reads CASSLGTGAGLETQYF. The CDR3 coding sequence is TGTGCCAGCAGCCTCGGGACAGGGGCTGGGTTGGAGACCCAGTACTTC. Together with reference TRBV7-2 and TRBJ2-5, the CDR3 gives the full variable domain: GAGVSQSPSNKVTEKGKDVELRCDPISGHTALYWYRQSLGQGLEFLIYFQGNSAPDKSGLPSDRFSAERTGGSVSTLTIQRTQQEDSAVYLCASSLGTGAGLETQYFGPGTRLLVL.